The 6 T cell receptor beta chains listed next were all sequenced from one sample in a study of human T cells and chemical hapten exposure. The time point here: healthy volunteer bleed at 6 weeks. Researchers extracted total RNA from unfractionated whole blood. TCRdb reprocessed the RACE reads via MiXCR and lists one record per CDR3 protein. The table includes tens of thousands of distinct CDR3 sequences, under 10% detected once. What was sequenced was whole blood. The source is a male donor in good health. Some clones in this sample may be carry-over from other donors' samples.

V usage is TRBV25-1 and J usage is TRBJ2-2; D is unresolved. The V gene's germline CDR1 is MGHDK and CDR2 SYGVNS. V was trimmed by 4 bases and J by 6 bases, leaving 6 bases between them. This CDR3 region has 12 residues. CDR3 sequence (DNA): TGTGCCAGCAGTGTGGGGTCCGGGGAGCTGTTTTTT. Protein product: CASSVGSGELFF.

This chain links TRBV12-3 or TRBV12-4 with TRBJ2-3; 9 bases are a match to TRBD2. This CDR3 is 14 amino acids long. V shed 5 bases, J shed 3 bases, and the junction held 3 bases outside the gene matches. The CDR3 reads CASSLSGRTDTQYF. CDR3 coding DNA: TGTGCCAGCAGTCTCAGCGGGAGGACAGATACGCAGTATTTT.

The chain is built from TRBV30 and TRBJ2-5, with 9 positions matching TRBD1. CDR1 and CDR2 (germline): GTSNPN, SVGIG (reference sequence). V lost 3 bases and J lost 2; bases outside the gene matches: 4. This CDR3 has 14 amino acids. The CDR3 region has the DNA TGTGCCTGGAGAGTCGGGACAGGGCAAGAGACCCAGTACTTC. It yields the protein CAWRVGTGQETQYF.

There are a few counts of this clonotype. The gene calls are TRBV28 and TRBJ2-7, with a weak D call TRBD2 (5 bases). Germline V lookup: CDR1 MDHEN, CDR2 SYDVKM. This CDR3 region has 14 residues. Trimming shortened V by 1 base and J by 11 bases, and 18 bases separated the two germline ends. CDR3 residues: CASSLFRGSPLEYF. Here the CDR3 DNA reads TGTGCCAGCAGTTTATTCCGAGGGTCCCCACTGGAGTACTTC.

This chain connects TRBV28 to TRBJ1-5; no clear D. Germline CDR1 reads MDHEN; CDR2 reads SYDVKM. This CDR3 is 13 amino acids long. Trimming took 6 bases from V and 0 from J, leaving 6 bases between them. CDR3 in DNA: TGTGCCAGCAGAAGGGATAGCAATCAGCCCCAGCATTTT. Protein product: CASRRDSNQPQHF.

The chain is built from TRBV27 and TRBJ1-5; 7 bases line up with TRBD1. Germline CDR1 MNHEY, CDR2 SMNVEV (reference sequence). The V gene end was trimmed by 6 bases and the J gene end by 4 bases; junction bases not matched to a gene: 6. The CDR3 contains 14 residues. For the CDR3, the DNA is TGTGCCAGCAGATTCACAGGGGAAAATCAGCCCCAGCATTTT. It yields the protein CASRFTGENQPQHF.